The 20 T cell receptor beta chains below come from one sample, sequenced in a study of blood T cells in healthy people across ages. Alongside a J-beta primer mix, a sample-barcoded 5' primer served in a second PCR lasting roughly 6 to 11 cycles. Each CDR3 protein gets one entry after TCRdb re-called the 5' RACE reads with MiXCR. The sample lists about 640,000 distinct CDR3 sequences, under 70% occurring once. Sample: blood. Receptors originate from a man aged 60 to 69 in good health.

The chain joins TRBV29-1 to TRBJ2-5; D may correspond to TRBD1 or TRBD2 (5 bases each). This CDR3 contains 10 residues. V gave up 6 bases and J gave up 6 bases, with 8 bases separating them. Germline-derived CDR1 and CDR2 are SQVTM and ANQGSEA. The CDR3 bases are TGCAGCGTGGGGGAGAAGACCCAGTACTTC. Translation gives CSVGEKTQYF.

The gene calls are TRBV7-6 and TRBJ1-1; D uncertain. The CDR3 sequence is 15 residues long. Germline assignment: CDR1 SGHVS and CDR2 FNYEAQ. Trimming pared 1 base from V and 0 bases from J, leaving 9 bases between. The CDR3 sequence is CASSLGRPMNTEAFF. The DNA of the CDR3 is TGTGCCAGCAGCTTAGGCCGGCCGATGAACACTGAAGCTTTCTTT.

The J gene is TRBJ1-4, the V gene TRBV6-1, with D possibly matching TRBD1 (5 bases). Trimming took 7 bases from V and 7 from J, leaving 22 bases between them. CDR3 length: 16 residues. Germline CDR1 and CDR2: MNHNS and SASEGT. The chain's CDR3 is CASNERRRGFGEKLFF. CDR3 DNA sequence: TGTGCCAGCAACGAGAGACGTCGGGGCTTTGGTGAAAAACTGTTTTTT.

This clonotype showed up just once. This chain connects TRBV18 to TRBJ2-1; 7 bases line up with TRBD2. This CDR3 region has 12 residues. V dropped 4 bases and J dropped 9; count of bases not matched to a gene: 3. The germline gives CDR1 KGHSH, CDR2 LQKENI. CDR3 DNA: TGTGCCAGCTCACACGGGGGGACTGAGCAGTTCTTC. It encodes CASSHGGTEQFF.

This clonotype came up a few times. The V gene is TRBV5-1, the J gene TRBJ2-1, with 8 bases aligning to TRBD2. J gave up 5 bases and V 4 bases, and 14 bases lay outside the gene matches. The germline CDR1 and CDR2 sequences are SGHRS and YFSETQ. The CDR3 spans 17 residues. The CDR3: CASSLRSAGGPNNEQFF. The CDR3 DNA follows: TGCGCCAGCAGCCTTCGTTCCGCGGGGGGCCCTAACAATGAGCAGTTCTTC.

There are a few counts of this clonotype. The chain links TRBV27 to TRBJ1-1; 7 bases are shared with TRBD1. Germline V gene lookup returns CDR1 MNHEY and CDR2 SMNVEV (reference sequence). The CDR3 is 15 amino acids. J gave up 6 bases and V 5 bases, and 12 bases lay outside the gene matches. CDR3 DNA: TGTGCCAGCAGTCCTCACAGGGGACCTCAAGCTGAAGCTTTCTTT. Its protein is CASSPHRGPQAEAFF.

V gene TRBV29-1 combines with J gene TRBJ1-4; D is unresolved. CDR3 length equals 11 residues. Trimming stripped 6 bases from V and 7 bases from J, with 9 bases between. CDR1 SQVTM and CDR2 ANQGSEA come from the germline V gene. CDR3 protein: CSVLTAEKLFF. CDR3 nucleotide sequence: TGCAGCGTCCTTACGGCTGAAAAACTGTTTTTT.

This clonotype was picked up a small number of times. The rearrangement links TRBV7-9 to TRBJ2-3; D assignment may be TRBD1 or TRBD2 (6 bases each). V gave up 1 base and J gave up 6 bases, with 17 bases separating them. CDR1 is SEHNR and CDR2 is FQNEAQ in the germline V gene (reference sequence). CDR3 length: 16 residues. This CDR3 reads CASSLGVGGAHDTQYF. CDR3 DNA: TGTGCCAGCAGCTTAGGGGTGGGGGGCGCCCATGATACGCAGTATTTT.

V usage is TRBV5-1 and J usage is TRBJ2-6; 8 bases line up with TRBD1. Germline loops: CDR1 SGHRS, CDR2 YFSETQ. CDR3 size: 17 residues. V gave up 4 bases and J gave up 2 bases; unmatched junction bases: 8. The CDR3 region is CASSAQGAPTGANVLTF. CDR3 nucleotide sequence: TGCGCCAGCAGCGCGCAGGGGGCGCCTACTGGGGCCAACGTCCTGACTTTC.

This clonotype was picked up a small number of times. A much larger clone lies one base from this, so it may be a read error. The chain joins TRBV6-1 to TRBJ2-7; D is uncertain. The J call may be in error: the DNA end matches TRBJ2-5 better. Germline V gives CDR1 MNHNS, CDR2 SASEGT. CDR3 length: 10 residues. The CDR3 sequence is CASSDETQYF. The CDR3 nucleotides are TGTGCCAGCAGTGACGAGACCCAGTACTTC.

V usage is TRBV3-1 and J usage is TRBJ2-5; a possible D gene is TRBD2 (7 bases). Germline assignment: CDR1 LGHDT and CDR2 YNNKEL (reference sequence). The germline V and J ends were trimmed by 1 base and 1 base, with 16 bases remaining between them. The CDR3 is 17 amino acids. CDR3 amino acids: CASSQGGLAASQETQYF. CDR3 nucleotide sequence: TGTGCCAGCAGCCAAGGGGGGCTAGCGGCCTCCCAAGAGACCCAGTACTTC.

The V call is TRBV20-1, the J call TRBJ1-1, with D possibly being TRBD1 (6 bases). Germline CDR1 and CDR2: DFQATT and SNEGSKA (reference sequence). The CDR3 covers 13 residues. With 5 bases removed from V and 7 bases from J, the gap between germline ends came to 17 bases. CDR3 protein: CSARFGGQLEAFF. The CDR3 DNA is TGCAGTGCTCGATTTGGGGGCCAGCTTGAAGCTTTCTTT.

The genes are TRBV20-1 and TRBJ2-5, with 9 bases fitting TRBD2. Germline assignment: CDR1 DFQATT and CDR2 SNEGSKA (reference sequence). The CDR3 spans 16 residues. J was trimmed by 2 bases and V by 5 bases; bases with no gene match: 12. The CDR3 region has the DNA TGCAGTGCTCTTTTTGGGTCTAGCGGGGCTCAAGAGACCCAGTACTTC. This encodes CSALFGSSGAQETQYF.

The V gene is TRBV3-1, the J gene TRBJ1-2; unclear D gene. Trimming cost V 2 bases and J 4 bases, with 8 bases left between them. From germline, CDR1 is LGHDT and CDR2 YNNKEL (reference sequence). The CDR3 consists of 13 residues. CDR3 residues: CASSQPGGYGYTF. DNA for the CDR3: TGTGCCAGCAGCCAACCCGGCGGCTATGGCTACACCTTC.

The CDR3 nucleotides are TGCAGTGCCCACCCCGGACAGGGGGTTTACGGCTACACCTTC. Protein product: CSAHPGQGVYGYTF. The rearrangement uses TRBV20-1 and TRBJ1-2; the match to TRBD1 covers 10 bases. Germline V gives CDR1 DFQATT, CDR2 SNEGSKA (reference sequence). With 6 bases clipped from V and 8 bases from J, the junction kept 12 bases outside the gene matches. The CDR3 has 14 residues.

The chain carries TRBV7-9 and TRBJ2-7, with no clear D. V lost 5 bases and J lost 7, with 12 bases in between. The CDR3 covers 12 residues. CDR1 is SEHNR, CDR2 FQNEAQ, per germline (reference sequence). The CDR3 loop is CASSLRLNEQYF. The CDR3 region has the DNA TGTGCCAGCAGCCTTAGATTGAATGAGCAGTACTTC.

In its sample, this clonotype was seen a few times. The rearrangement uses TRBV18 and TRBJ2-4; the D gene is possibly TRBD1 (5 bases). CDR3 length equals 15 residues. Germline CDR1 KGHSH, CDR2 LQKENI. The V end was cut by 0 bases, the J end by 5 bases, with 11 bases between. As DNA, the CDR3 is TGTGCCAGCTCACCACCGGGCAGGGCGCAAAACATTCAGTACTTC. Its translation: CASSPPGRAQNIQYF. The whole variable domain, filled in from reference TRBV18 and TRBJ2-4, reads NAGVMQNPRHLVRRRGQEARLRCSPMKGHSHVYWYRQLPEEGLKFMVYLQKENIIDESGMPKERFSAEFPKEGPSILRIQQVVRGDSAAYFCASSPPGRAQNIQYFGAGTRLSVL.

This clonotype was recorded a few times. The chain uses TRBV15 and TRBJ2-3; D unclear. The V gene's germline CDR1 is LNHNV and CDR2 YYDKDF (reference sequence). The CDR3 runs 13 residues. With 2 bases removed from V and 2 bases from J, the gap between germline ends came to 5 bases. DNA for the CDR3: TGTGCCACCAGCAGACCCTCCACAGATACGCAGTATTTT. As protein: CATSRPSTDTQYF.

Only a few counts were recorded for this clonotype. The chain carries TRBV20-1 and TRBJ2-5, with 11 bases fitting TRBD2. The CDR3 sequence is 16 residues long. CDR1 is DFQATT, CDR2 SNEGSKA, per germline (reference sequence). The junction had 12 bases not matched to a gene; V was cut back by 4 bases and J by 5 bases. Here the CDR3 DNA reads TGCAGTGCTATCCCCCGTAGCGGGGGGGCCGTCGAGACCCAGTACTTC. It encodes CSAIPRSGGAVETQYF.

The rearrangement uses TRBV25-1 and TRBJ1-6; 9 bases align to TRBD1. The CDR3 runs to 15 residues. The germline gives CDR1 MGHDK, CDR2 SYGVNS. V was clipped by 3 bases and J by 10 bases; unmatched bases: 7. CDR3 nucleotide sequence: TGTGCCAGCAGTGAGGCCAGGACAGGGGACTCACCCCTCCACTTT. This sequence encodes CASSEARTGDSPLHF.